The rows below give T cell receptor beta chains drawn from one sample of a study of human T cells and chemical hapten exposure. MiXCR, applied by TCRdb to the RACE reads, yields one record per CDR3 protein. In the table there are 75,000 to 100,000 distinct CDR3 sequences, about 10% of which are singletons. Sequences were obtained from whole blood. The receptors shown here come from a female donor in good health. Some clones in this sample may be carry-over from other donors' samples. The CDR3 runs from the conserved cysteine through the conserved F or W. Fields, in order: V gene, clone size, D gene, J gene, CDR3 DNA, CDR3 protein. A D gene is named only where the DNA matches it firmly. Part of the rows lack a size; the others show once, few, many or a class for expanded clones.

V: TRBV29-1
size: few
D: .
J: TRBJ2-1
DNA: TGCAGCGCCCCCTCCGAGGGGAGCTCCTACAATGAGCAGTTCTTC
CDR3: CSAPSEGSSYNEQFF

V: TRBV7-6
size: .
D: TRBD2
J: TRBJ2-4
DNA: TGTGCCAGCAGCCTACTAGCGGGAGGGGGACTAGCCAAAAACATTCAGTACTTC
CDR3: CASSLLAGGGLAKNIQYF

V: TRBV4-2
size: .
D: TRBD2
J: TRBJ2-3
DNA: TGTGCCAGCAGCCAGGCGGGAGGCCTCACAGATACGCAGTATTTT
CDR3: CASSQAGGLTDTQYF

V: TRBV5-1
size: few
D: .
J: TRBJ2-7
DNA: TGCGCCAGCAGCTTGGAATCCCAGGGGGGCTACGAGCAGTACTTC
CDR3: CASSLESQGGYEQYF

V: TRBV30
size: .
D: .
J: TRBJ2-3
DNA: TGTGCCTGGTCGGGAACAGATACGCAGTATTTT
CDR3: CAWSGTDTQYF

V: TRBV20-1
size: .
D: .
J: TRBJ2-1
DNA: TGCAGTGCTAGACTGGCGAGCTCCTACAATGAGCAGTTCTTC
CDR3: CSARLASSYNEQFF

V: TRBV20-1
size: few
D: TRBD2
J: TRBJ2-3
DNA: TGCAGTGCTTTAGCGGGAGAGGAGGGAGATACGCAGTATTTT
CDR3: CSALAGEEGDTQYF

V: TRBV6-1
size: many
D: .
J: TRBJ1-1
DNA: TGTGCCAGCAGTGAAAACAGGAACACTGAAGCTTTCTTT
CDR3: CASSENRNTEAFF

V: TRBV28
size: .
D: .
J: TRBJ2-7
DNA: TGTGCCAGCAGTTGGGGCAGGGCGCCCGAGCAGTACTTC
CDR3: CASSWGRAPEQYF

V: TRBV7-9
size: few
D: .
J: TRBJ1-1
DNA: TGTGCCAGCAGCAGAGATGTGAACACTGAAGCTTTCTTT
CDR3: CASSRDVNTEAFF

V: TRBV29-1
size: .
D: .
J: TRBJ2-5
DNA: TGCAGCGTTGACGGGGGTACGGGGGAGACCCAGTACTTC
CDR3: CSVDGGTGETQYF

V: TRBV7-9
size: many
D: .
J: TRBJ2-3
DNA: TGTGCCAGCAGCTTAGAGATGGGGGCAGATACGCAGTATTTT
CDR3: CASSLEMGADTQYF

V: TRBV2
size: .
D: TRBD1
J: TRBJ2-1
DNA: TGTGCCAGCAGCCGGGGACAGGGTCTTGAGCAGTTCTTC
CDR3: CASSRGQGLEQFF

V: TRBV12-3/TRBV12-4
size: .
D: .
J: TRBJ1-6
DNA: TGTGCCAGCAGTTTAAGCGGGGAAATCTCACCCCTCCACTTT
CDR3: CASSLSGEISPLHF

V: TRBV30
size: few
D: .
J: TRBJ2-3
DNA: TGTGCCTGGAGTCACTTTGGGGGGATTACAGATACGCAGTATTTT
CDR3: CAWSHFGGITDTQYF

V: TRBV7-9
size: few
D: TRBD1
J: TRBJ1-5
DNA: TGTGCCAGCAGAGGGACAGGGGGGGATAGCAATCAGCCCCAGCATTTT
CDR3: CASRGTGGDSNQPQHF

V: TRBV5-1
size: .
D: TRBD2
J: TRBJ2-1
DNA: TGCGTCAGCAGCTCGGGACTAGCGGGAGGGTTTGAGCAGTTCTTC
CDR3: CVSSSGLAGGFEQFF

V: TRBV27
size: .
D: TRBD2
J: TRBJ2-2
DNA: TGTGCCAGCAGTTATATGGTCAGTGGGGGACTACACACCGGGGAGCTGTTTTTT
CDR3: CASSYMVSGGLHTGELFF

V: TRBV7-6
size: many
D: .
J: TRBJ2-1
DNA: TGTGCCAGCAGCTTATCCCATATCGGGAACAATGAGCAGTTCTTC
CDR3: CASSLSHIGNNEQFF

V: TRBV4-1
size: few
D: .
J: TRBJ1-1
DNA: TGCGCCAGCAGGGCTGATCCGGGACAACCGAACACTGAAGCTTTCTTT
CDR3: CASRADPGQPNTEAFF

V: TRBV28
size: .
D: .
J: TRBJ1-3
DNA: TGTGCCAGCAGTTCGCCTCTTCCAGGTTCCGGAAACACCATATATTTT
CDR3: CASSSPLPGSGNTIYF

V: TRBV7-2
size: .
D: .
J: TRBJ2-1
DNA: TGTGCCAGCAGTCCAATCGGGACTCATTACAATGAGCAGTTCTTC
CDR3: CASSPIGTHYNEQFF

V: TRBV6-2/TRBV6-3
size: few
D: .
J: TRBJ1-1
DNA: TGTGCCAGCAGTTACTCGTTTCGGGGAATAAACACTGAAGCTTTCTTT
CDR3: CASSYSFRGINTEAFF